These 9 T cell receptor beta chains originate from one sample sequenced in a study of OX40 agonist ivuxolimab in advanced cancers. The receptor library was made with the immunoSEQ multiplex PCR assay. As stored in TCRdb, this immuneACCESS dataset retains in-frame rearrangements with V and J assigned. A fraction of the clones does not appear; measured against another copy, unresolved V genes explain less than half of the discrepancy, and the remainder lacks a known reason. The sample profile shows around 100,000 clones; 90% of them were found once. The ten largest clones represent around 0.15% of the sample. The starting material was CD4+ or CD8+ T cells sorted from blood, obtained in a trial of the OX40 agonist ivuxolimab. The receptors come from an adult with an advanced solid tumor such as melanoma, head and neck, liver or kidney cancer.

The chain recombines TRBV18 with TRBJ1-4; 10 bases are a match to TRBD1. This CDR3 spans 14 amino acids. V shed 3 bases, J shed 7 bases, and the junction held 2 bases outside the gene matches. Germline CDR1 is KGHSH and CDR2 is LQKENI. The CDR3 coding sequence is TGTGCCAGCTCACCCGGGACAGGGGTTGAAAAACTGTTTTTT. It encodes CASSPGTGVEKLFF.

The gene calls are TRBV19 and TRBJ1-2; D gene uncertain. The germline CDR1 and CDR2 sequences are LNHDA and SQIVND (reference sequence). This CDR3 region has 12 residues. The ends were cut back, 2 bases at V and 4 bases at J, with 5 bases in the middle. CDR3 bases: TGTGCCAGTAGTATACTCAGCTATGGCTACACCTTC. As protein: CASSILSYGYTF.

The J gene is TRBJ2-1, the V gene TRBV9; TRBD2 agrees at 9 bases. Germline V gene data show CDR1 as SGDLS and CDR2 as YYNGEE. With 0 bases clipped from V and 4 bases from J, the junction kept 2 bases outside the gene matches. The CDR3 length is 15 residues. CDR3 DNA: TGTGCCAGCAGCGTAGGGACTAGCGCTTACAATGAGCAGTTCTTC. Translated: CASSVGTSAYNEQFF.

In this sample, this clone turned up a few times. The chain recombines TRBV30 with TRBJ1-2; maybe TRBD1 (5 bases). The CDR3 is 13 amino acids. The germline V and J ends were trimmed by 0 bases and 12 bases, with 17 bases remaining between them. Germline V lookup: CDR1 GTSNPN, CDR2 SVGIG (reference sequence). The CDR3 spells CAWSVRGAAANTF. In DNA, the CDR3 is TGTGCCTGGAGTGTACGGGGCGCAGCCGCGAACACCTTC.

The gene calls are TRBV11-2 and TRBJ1-3; 9 bases map to TRBD1. The V segment lost 2 bases and the J segment 3 bases; nucleotides outside the gene matches: 5. The CDR3 spans 16 residues. Per germline, CDR1 SGHAT and CDR2 FQNNGV. The CDR3 reads CASSLLGQGNGNTIYF. The CDR3 region has the DNA TGTGCCAGCAGCTTATTGGGACAGGGTAATGGAAACACCATATATTTT.

The chain carries TRBV6-1 and TRBJ2-7; 7 nucleotides line up with TRBD2. V lost 4 bases and J lost 6; bases outside the gene matches: 12. The CDR3 contains 15 residues. Germline V CDR1 and CDR2: MNHNS, SASEGT. CDR3: CASSVTSVSLGEQYF. The CDR3, as DNA: TGTGCCAGCAGTGTTACTAGCGTTAGCTTGGGCGAGCAGTACTTC.

The gene calls are TRBV5-1 and TRBJ1-4, with 7 bases fitting TRBD1. The CDR3 is 16 amino acids. V gave up 4 bases and J gave up 8 bases; unmatched junction bases: 14. Germline CDR1 reads SGHRS; CDR2 reads YFSETQ. CDR3 sequence: CASSPSDRVGVEKLFF. Written as DNA, the CDR3 is TGCGCCAGCAGCCCATCCGACAGGGTCGGGGTAGAAAAACTGTTTTTT. Based on the CDR3 plus reference TRBV5-1 and TRBJ1-4, the full variable domain is KAGVTQTPRYLIKTRGQQVTLSCSPISGHRSVSWYQQTPGQGLQFLFEYFSETQRNKGNFPGRFSGRQFSNSRSEMNVSTLELGDSALYLCASSPSDRVGVEKLFFGSGTQLSVL.

This chain links TRBV6-1 with TRBJ2-1; D perhaps matches TRBD2 (5 bases). Germline V CDR1 and CDR2: MNHNS, SASEGT. The V end lost 4 bases, the J end lost 3 bases, and 10 bases lay between the germline ends. The CDR3 consists of 14 residues. The CDR3 sequence is CASSGGSSYNEQFF. Written as DNA, the CDR3 is TGTGCCAGCAGTGGAGGGAGCAGCTACAATGAGCAGTTCTTC.

The chain employs TRBV6-1 and TRBJ2-7; D remains unclear. The V and J ends lost 0 bases and 2 bases respectively, with 5 bases between them. In germline, CDR1 is MNHNS, CDR2 SASEGT. The CDR3 sequence is 13 residues long. The CDR3 protein is CASSEAGTYEQYF. DNA for the CDR3: TGTGCCAGCAGTGAAGCAGGAACCTACGAGCAGTACTTC.